Listed below are T cell receptor beta chains from one sample, sequenced in a study of blood T cells in healthy people across ages. TCRdb re-analysed the 5' RACE reads in MiXCR, keeping a single row per CDR3 protein. The table lists about 1.6 million distinct CDR3 sequences, around 35% of them singletons. The sample comprised blood. These receptor sequences come from a woman aged 30 to 39 in good health. Both conserved end residues are part of each CDR3. The D gene is left open where the match is weak. Expanded clones are given a class, and other clones once, few, many or no size at all.

J,V,D,size,DNA,CDR3
TRBJ2-3,TRBV6-5,-,few,TGTGCCAGCAATCCGACTAGATCAGATACGCAGTATTTT,CASNPTRSDTQYF
TRBJ2-7,TRBV21-1,-,few,TGTGCCAGCACCCGACTAAAAGGGGTCCTCGAGCAGTACTTC,CASTRLKGVLEQYF
TRBJ2-7,TRBV29-1,-,-,TGCAGCGTTGTGTGGGGCAGGGTGAGTTCCTACGAGCAGTACTTC,CSVVWGRVSSYEQYF
TRBJ2-7,TRBV12-3/TRBV12-4,-,-,TGTGCCGGCAGTTTAAGTCTTGTGGCTGCGGATTACGAGCAGTACTTC,CAGSLSLVAADYEQYF
TRBJ2-6,TRBV3-1,-,many,TGTGCCAGCAGCCCTCAGACCAACGTCCTGACTTTC,CASSPQTNVLTF
TRBJ2-7,TRBV5-1,-,-,TGCGCCAGCAGCTTGGCCGGTTCCCTGCTTAAGGACGAGCAGTACTTC,CASSLAGSLLKDEQYF
TRBJ2-7,TRBV29-1,-,many,TGCAGCGTTGTAACCCAAAACGGGTACGAGCAGTACTTC,CSVVTQNGYEQYF
TRBJ1-1,TRBV7-2,-,few,TGTGCCAGCAGCTTAGCCCCTCCGAACACTGAAGCTTTCTTT,CASSLAPPNTEAFF
TRBJ2-5,TRBV4-2,TRBD2,once,TGTGCCAACAGCGTCGGTCGGCTAGCGGGAGCAGTGCAGTACTTC,CANSVGRLAGAVQYF
TRBJ1-2,TRBV28,TRBD1,-,TGTGCCAGCATTCAGGGGGACAACTATGGCTACACCTTC,CASIQGDNYGYTF
TRBJ2-5,TRBV7-2,-,few,TGTGCCAGCAGCCAAGTTGGGGGCGCCCTCCAAGAGACCCAGTACTTC,CASSQVGGALQETQYF
TRBJ2-7,TRBV7-2,-,many,TGTGCCAGCAGCAGAGTGATGAGGGGGGAGCAGTACTTC,CASSRVMRGEQYF
TRBJ1-1,TRBV14,-,few,TGTGCCAGCAGCCAAGGACGGTATATGAACACTGAAGCTTTCTTT,CASSQGRYMNTEAFF
TRBJ2-7,TRBV29-1,TRBD1,many,TGCAGCGTCACACCGGGACAGGGCTACGAGCAGTACTTC,CSVTPGQGYEQYF
TRBJ2-7,TRBV28,-,few,TGTGCCAGCATCGGGGCAGGACCCTACGAGCAGTACTTC,CASIGAGPYEQYF
TRBJ1-5,TRBV6-6,-,-,TGTGCCAGCAGTTACTCGGAGGCAGGCAATCAGCCCCAGCATTTT,CASSYSEAGNQPQHF
TRBJ2-3,TRBV4-1,-,few,TGCGCCAGCAGCCAAGCGGGAGTGACGCAGTATTTT,CASSQAGVTQYF
TRBJ2-7,TRBV11-2,-,once,TGTGCCAGCAGCTTAGGAGCTGTCGGCTCCTACGAGCAGTACTTC,CASSLGAVGSYEQYF
TRBJ1-2,TRBV10-3,-,-,TGTGCCACCAGTGAGTCGAGTGGATCCTATGGCTACACCTTC,CATSESSGSYGYTF
TRBJ1-1,TRBV6-1,-,-,TGTGCCAGCAGTGAACCCGCGGAGGCTACTGAAGCTTTCTTT,CASSEPAEATEAFF